This T cell receptor (beta chain) stems from a study of cytomegalovirus exposure and HLA in healthy donors. General study results and limits: Accurate HLA-A and HLA-B prediction from TCR beta sequences was reported for most subjects. In a later analysis, a missense DCLRE1C variant was linked to TCR beta V- and J-gene trimming. 150 or so TCR beta chains were listed as cytomegalovirus-associated.

This CDR3 comprises 16 residues. Germline values: CDR1 LGHNA, CDR2 YNFKEQ. On this clone: Antigen: not known.

The PCR was carried out with 60 Vbeta primers and 13 Jbeta primers. Measured with immunoSEQ multiplex PCR; TCRdb has only the in-frame clones, and not every one. The data hold approximately 120,000 clones, with about 74% observed a single time. This receptor was identified in a female donor in good health and CMV-seronegative. The sequencing sample was made of PBMCs. The rearrangement uses TRBV4-2 and TRBJ2-5; D is possibly TRBD1 (6 bases). Matching the DNA end better, TRBJ2-7 makes the J call doubtful. The CDR3 is CASSQGTGRPPYEQYF. The DNA of the CDR3 is TGTGCCAGCAGCCAAGGCACAGGGCGGCCCCCCTACGAGCAGTACTTC.